This TCR beta chain was captured in a study of T cell changes during pregnancy in multiple sclerosis. TCRdb keeps only in-frame clones here, not all; method: immunoSEQ multiplex PCR. The sample records around 56,000 clones, just over 90% being singletons. CDR1 is SGHRS, CDR2 YFSETQ, per germline. V was trimmed by 0 bases and J by 0 bases, leaving 10 bases between them. CDR3 length: 15 amino acids. The chain joins TRBV5-1 to TRBJ2-7, with unresolved D. This clonotype was sampled from a female donor in good health, enrolled as a control in a pregnancy study. The specimen was peripheral blood, collected in the first trimester of pregnancy. The chain's CDR3 is CASSLGRANSYEQYF. CDR3 in DNA: TGCGCCAGCAGCTTGGGAAGAGCGAACTCCTACGAGCAGTACTTC.